This T cell receptor beta chain is from a study of blood T cell repertoires in COVID-19. Study-level background: Material from acute and convalescent COVID-19 was sourced from the United States, Italy and Spain.

Germline V CDR1 and CDR2: LGHDT, YNNKEL (reference sequence). With 1 base clipped from V and 2 bases from J, the junction kept 15 bases outside the gene matches. CDR3 size: 19 residues. Participants, roughly 18 to 90 years old, spanned 25 or so US areas. Self-reported history from a screening survey and questionnaire set each donor's cohort. As originally analysed: Estimation of nucleated cell counts was performed using reference gene primer amplification. Generated by immunoSEQ multiplex PCR, the TCRdb table keeps only in-frame clones and is missing some. The V and J calls and clone size come from that table; D and trimming were worked out from the DNA. The sample lists about 180,000 clones, more than 75% occurring once.

The chain is built from TRBV3-1 (or the pseudogene TRBV3-2) and TRBJ2-5; 8 bases map to TRBD1. The sample comprised PBMCs or T cells enriched from blood (not recorded which). This receptor was taken from a man in his 60s who had been exposed to COVID-19. The CDR3 protein is CASSQVLLQTGDGQETQYF. CDR3 DNA: TGTGCCAGCAGCCAAGTCCTCCTGCAGACAGGGGATGGGCAAGAGACCCAGTACTTC.